A selection of T cell receptor beta chains follows, all from one sample in a study of cytomegalovirus exposure and HLA in healthy donors. Profiling relied on immunoSEQ multiplex PCR, and the TCRdb table lists in-frame clones only, not all of them. The data show around 100,000 clones, less than 85% seen once. Sequenced material: PBMCs. These TCRs come from an older woman in good health and CMV-seropositive. CDR3s include the opening cysteine and the closing phenylalanine or tryptophan. The order of the fields is D gene, J gene, clone size, V gene, CDR3 DNA, CDR3 protein. D genes are given only for firm matches. Not all rows give a size; the values are once, few, many and, for expanded clones, a class.

TRBD1 | TRBJ1-5 | few | TRBV4-1 | TGCGCCAGCAGCCAGTCAACAGGGGTAATATTGAGCAATCAGCCCCAGCATTTT | CASSQSTGVILSNQPQHF
TRBD2 | TRBJ2-1 | - | TRBV19 | TGTGCCAGTAGTCCGTACCCGGGAGGGGCAGGCAATGAGCAGTTCTTC | CASSPYPGGAGNEQFF
TRBD2 | TRBJ2-1 | - | TRBV27 | TGTGCCAGCAGTTTATATAGCGGGAGGGCCAATAATGAGCAGTTCTTC | CASSLYSGRANNEQFF
TRBD1 | TRBJ2-2 | few | TRBV5-4 | TGTGCCAGCAGCTTCCGGACAGGGAACACCGGGGAGCTGTTTTTT | CASSFRTGNTGELFF
TRBD1 | TRBJ1-2 | - | TRBV5-5 | TGTGCCAGCAGCTTTTACTGGGATGTCGCCCTTGGGACAGGGGGCTATGGCTACACCTTC | CASSFYWDVALGTGGYGYTF
TRBD1 | TRBJ2-7 | - | TRBV25-1 | TGTGCCAGCAGGACAGGGCCCGGCGAGCAGTACTTC | CASRTGPGEQYF
- | TRBJ2-7 | - | TRBV15 | TGTGCCACCAGCAGAGTGGGGCCCTACGAGCAGTACTTC | CATSRVGPYEQYF
TRBD1 | TRBJ1-5 | - | TRBV6-6 | TGTGCCAGCAGTTCGGGACAGGTAAATCAGCCCCAGCATTTT | CASSSGQVNQPQHF
- | TRBJ1-2 | - | TRBV5-1 | TGCGCCAGCAGCTTGGCCCGGGACAATGACGGCTACACCTTC | CASSLARDNDGYTF
- | TRBJ1-5 | once | TRBV10-2 | TGCGCCAGCATGGGCGACAATCAGCCCCAGCATTTT | CASMGDNQPQHF
TRBD1 | TRBJ2-7 | - | TRBV18 | TGTGCCAGCTCACCCGTCGGACAGGGGGCTTTCTACGAGCAGTACTTC | CASSPVGQGAFYEQYF
TRBD2 | TRBJ2-2 | - | TRBV7-8 | TGTGCCAGCCTCACTAGCGGGAGGGCGAACACCGGGGAGCTGTTTTTT | CASLTSGRANTGELFF
TRBD1 | TRBJ1-2 | few | TRBV23-1 | TGCGCCAGCAGTAACCCGAGCCAATCACTTCCGGGACAGGGGGATAAACTTGGTGGCTACACCTTC | CASSNPSQSLPGQGDKLGGYTF
- | TRBJ2-1 | - | TRBV5-4 | TGTGCCAGCAGCTTGGCCAGCCGACTAGGACTCTATGAGCAGTTCTTC | CASSLASRLGLYEQFF
- | TRBJ1-2 | - | TRBV21-1 | TGTGCCAGCACCAAAAATTGGAGTGCGGGTGGCTACACCTTC | CASTKNWSAGGYTF
TRBD2 | TRBJ2-1 | - | TRBV7-6 | TGTGCCAGCAGCTCAACTAGCGGGAGACGAGGGGAGCAGTTCTTC | CASSSTSGRRGEQFF
- | TRBJ2-7 | - | TRBV5-5 | TGTGCCAGCATCTTAAACTCAAACTCCTACGAGCAGTACTTC | CASILNSNSYEQYF
TRBD2 | TRBJ2-7 | once | TRBV9 | TGTGCCAGCAGCGTAGGAACCAGCGGGAGTACTGACGAGCAGTACTTC | CASSVGTSGSTDEQYF
TRBD2 | TRBJ2-1 | once | TRBV19 | TGTGCCAGTAGTATGGGACTAGGCGCGGATGAGCAGTTCTTC | CASSMGLGADEQFF
- | TRBJ2-7 | - | TRBV14 | TGTGCCAGCAGTTTCAGCGAACTCTACGAGCAGTACTTC | CASSFSELYEQYF
- | TRBJ2-3 | - | TRBV29-1 | TGCAGCGTTGATAACGGGATCGTCGATACGCAGTATTTT | CSVDNGIVDTQYF
- | TRBJ2-3 | - | TRBV7-3 | TGTGCCAGCAGCTTAGGGGTATCCGGGGTCACAGATACGCAGTATTTT | CASSLGVSGVTDTQYF
TRBD2 | TRBJ2-7 | - | TRBV29-1 | TGCAGCGTGAAGGGACTAGCGGGAGATAGATCCAAGCAGTACTTC | CSVKGLAGDRSKQYF
- | TRBJ2-7 | - | TRBV6-5 | TGTGCCAGCAGTGAAGCGGACCGTAGCGAGCAGTACTTC | CASSEADRSEQYF
TRBD1 | TRBJ1-1 | - | TRBV6-1 | TGTGCCAGCAGAGAACAGGGGTGGGCTGAAGCTTTCTTT | CASREQGWAEAFF
- | TRBJ2-3 | - | TRBV5-1 | TGCGCCAGCAGCTTGGAGGACTCCATCACAGATACGCAGTATTTT | CASSLEDSITDTQYF
- | TRBJ2-3 | - | TRBV4-2 | TGTGCCAGCAGCCTACAGGGCGGGTCTAGCACAGATACGCAGTATTTT | CASSLQGGSSTDTQYF
TRBD2 | TRBJ2-1 | - | TRBV2 | TGTGCCAGCAGTCCAACTAGCGGGTCTTACAATGAGCAGTTCTTC | CASSPTSGSYNEQFF
TRBD1 | TRBJ2-7 | - | TRBV5-1 | TGCGCCAGCAGTTCGGGACAGGGGTCCTACGAGCAGTACTTC | CASSSGQGSYEQYF
- | TRBJ2-7 | - | TRBV9 | TGTGCCAGCAGCGTAGAGGCTAGCGCTACCTACGAGCAGTACTTC | CASSVEASATYEQYF
- | TRBJ2-7 | once | TRBV7-9 | TGTGCCAGCAGCTTAGTAGGGGGGGCTTCCTACGAGCAGTACTTC | CASSLVGGASYEQYF
TRBD2 | TRBJ2-1 | - | TRBV4-1 | TGCGCCAGCAGCCCCGGGACTATTAGGGATGAGCAGTTCTTC | CASSPGTIRDEQFF
- | TRBJ1-1 | - | TRBV19 | TGTGCCAGTAGTATAGACAGACTTTTGAACACTGAAGCTTTCTTT | CASSIDRLLNTEAFF
- | TRBJ2-1 | - | TRBV7-3 | TGTGCCAGCAGCTCGCGGCTTAACAATGAGCAGTTCTTC | CASSSRLNNEQFF
- | TRBJ2-1 | - | TRBV13 | TGTGCCAGCACCCTGACTACCACGAGCTCCTACAATGAGCAGTTCTTC | CASTLTTTSSYNEQFF
- | TRBJ1-1 | - | TRBV5-4 | TGTGCCAGCAGCCCAGCGGGTGGGACTGAAGCTTTCTTT | CASSPAGGTEAFF
TRBD1 | TRBJ2-1 | - | TRBV30 | TGTGCCTGGACCGCGGACAGGGGCGCCTACAATGAGCAGTTCTTC | CAWTADRGAYNEQFF
TRBD2 | TRBJ2-1 | - | TRBV11-3 | TGTGCCAGCAGCTTTAGCGGGAGCTCCTACAATGAGCAGTTCTTC | CASSFSGSSYNEQFF
TRBD1 | TRBJ1-1 | - | TRBV7-9 | TGTGCCAGCAGCCCGACAGGGAGCGGGACTGAAGCTTTCTTT | CASSPTGSGTEAFF
- | TRBJ1-2 | - | TRBV5-4 | TGTGCCAGCAGCTTGATGGGAGTCGCTAACTATGGCTACACCTTC | CASSLMGVANYGYTF
TRBD2 | TRBJ2-1 | - | TRBV7-9 | TGTTCCAGCAGTGAGCTAGCGGGAGGTTCCTACAATGAGCAGTTCTTC | CSSSELAGGSYNEQFF
- | TRBJ2-1 | - | TRBV27 | TGTGCCAGCAGTGACATCGGGAGCTCCTACAATGAGCAGTTCTTC | CASSDIGSSYNEQFF
TRBD2 | TRBJ2-7 | - | TRBV18 | TGTGCCAGCTCACCAATTAGCGGGAACGAGCAGTACTTC | CASSPISGNEQYF
TRBD1 | TRBJ2-5 | - | TRBV7-3 | TGTGCCAGCAGCCCGGGACAGGGGTTTGAGACCCAGTACTTC | CASSPGQGFETQYF
- | TRBJ1-1 | - | TRBV30 | TGTGCCTGGAACAGGAAGGACACTGAAGCTTTCTTT | CAWNRKDTEAFF
- | TRBJ1-2 | many | TRBV6-5 | TGTGCCAGCAGAGACGGGGATGGCTACACCTTC | CASRDGDGYTF
- | TRBJ1-2 | - | TRBV19 | TGTGCCAGTAGCCAGAGGGCCGACTTTAACTATGGCTACACCTTC | CASSQRADFNYGYTF